A selection of T cell receptor beta chains follows, all from one sample in a study of T cell changes during pregnancy in multiple sclerosis. The protocol was immunoSEQ multiplex PCR, while the TCRdb copy is restricted to in-frame clones and leaves out a portion. The repertoire holds 85,000 to 110,000 clones, about 90% seen once, with 0.75% to 0.95% in the top ten. The sample was peripheral blood, taken after pregnancy. All receptors come from a female donor with multiple sclerosis, enrolled in a pregnancy study. Each CDR3 is given with its conserved first and last residue. A D gene is named only where the DNA matches it firmly.

>-|TRBJ2-3|TRBV5-1
TGCGCCAGCAGCTTGGTTGCGGGGAGCACAGATACGCAGTATTTT
CASSLVAGSTDTQYF
>-|TRBJ2-1|TRBV11-3
TGTGCCAGCAGCTTAAGGGCAGGGAACAATGAGCAGTTCTTC
CASSLRAGNNEQFF
>-|TRBJ2-5|TRBV18
TGTGCCAGCTCATCCATCCTCGAGGCAAAAGAGACCCAGTACTTC
CASSSILEAKETQYF
>-|TRBJ2-5|TRBV9
TGTGCCAGCAGCTCCCGCGGCGGGTTACAGGGGGGGGAGACCCAGTACTTC
CASSSRGGLQGGETQYF
>TRBD1|TRBJ1-6|TRBV4-2
TGTGCCAGCAGCCAAGATGACAGGGACTCACCCCTCCACTTT
CASSQDDRDSPLHF
>-|TRBJ2-2|TRBV27
TGTGCCAGCAGCGGTCACGGGGAGCTGTTTTTT
CASSGHGELFF
>TRBD1|TRBJ1-5|TRBV27
TGTGCCAGCGGGCTGCAGGGGGCGGGACAGCCCCAGCATTTT
CASGLQGAGQPQHF
>-|TRBJ1-3|TRBV5-1
TGCGCCAGCAGCTTGGCATACCAGGGGATCTCTGGAAACACCATATATTTT
CASSLAYQGISGNTIYF
>TRBD1|TRBJ2-1|TRBV28
TGTGCCAGCAGTTCGTCGACAGGGATCAATGAGCAGTTCTTC
CASSSSTGINEQFF
>-|TRBJ2-5|TRBV27
TGTGCCAGCAGTCCTGCACTCGAAAACCAAGAGACCCAGTACTTC
CASSPALENQETQYF
>-|TRBJ1-5|TRBV7-5
TGTGTCAGAAGCTTAGCAGGGGGGGCGGTGAATAGCAATCAGCCCCAGCATTTT
CVRSLAGGAVNSNQPQHF
>TRBD2|TRBJ2-7|TRBV15
TGTGCCACTACCTACAGCGGGAGTAGGAGTTACGAGCAGTACTTC
CATTYSGSRSYEQYF
>TRBD2|TRBJ2-5|TRBV11-2
TGTGCCAGCAGCTCAAACGCGGGAGTAGAGACCCAGTACTTC
CASSSNAGVETQYF
>-|TRBJ2-1|TRBV7-9
TGTGCCAGCAGCGTACCCGGGACTGTTTACAATGAGCAGTTCTTC
CASSVPGTVYNEQFF
>-|TRBJ1-1|TRBV15
TGTGCCACCAGCCTTGGGCAGGCCCTTGGAGCTTTCTTT
CATSLGQALGAFF
>-|TRBJ1-1|TRBV7-9
TGTGCCAGCAGCTTAGGGACAGAGAACACTGAAGCTTTCTTT
CASSLGTENTEAFF